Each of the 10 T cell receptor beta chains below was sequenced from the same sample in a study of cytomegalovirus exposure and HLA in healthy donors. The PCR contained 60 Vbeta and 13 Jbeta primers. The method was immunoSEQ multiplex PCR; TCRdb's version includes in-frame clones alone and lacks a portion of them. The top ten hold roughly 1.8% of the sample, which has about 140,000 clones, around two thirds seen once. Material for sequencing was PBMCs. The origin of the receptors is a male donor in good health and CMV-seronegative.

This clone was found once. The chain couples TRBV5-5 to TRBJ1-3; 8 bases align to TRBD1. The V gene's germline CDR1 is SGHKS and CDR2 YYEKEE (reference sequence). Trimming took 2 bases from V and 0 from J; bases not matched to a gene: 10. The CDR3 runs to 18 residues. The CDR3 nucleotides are TGTGCCAGCAGCTTAGGTGAGGGGACAGGCCACTCTGGAAACACCATATATTTT. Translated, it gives CASSLGEGTGHSGNTIYF.

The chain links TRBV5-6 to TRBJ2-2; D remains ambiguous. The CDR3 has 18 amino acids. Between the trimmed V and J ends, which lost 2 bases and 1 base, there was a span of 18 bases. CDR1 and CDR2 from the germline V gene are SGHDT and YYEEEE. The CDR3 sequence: CASSLPRYGRENTGELFF. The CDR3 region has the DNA TGTGCCAGCAGCTTACCCAGGTATGGCAGAGAGAACACCGGGGAGCTGTTTTTT. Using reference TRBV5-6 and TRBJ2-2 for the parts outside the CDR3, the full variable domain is DAGVTQSPTHLIKTRGQQVTLRCSPKSGHDTVSWYQQALGQGPQFIFQYYEEEERQRGNFPDRFSGHQFPNYSSELNVNALLLGDSALYLCASSLPRYGRENTGELFFGEGSRLTVL.

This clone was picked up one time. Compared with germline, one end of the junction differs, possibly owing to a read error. DNA of the CDR3: TGTGCCAGCCGCCAAACCGCGCCGGGACAGGGATGGGCCGAGCAGTACTTC. It codes for CASRQTAPGQGWAEQYF. The chain has TRBV16 and TRBJ2-7; TRBD1 agrees at 9 bases. The CDR3 runs to 17 residues. CDR1 KGHSY and CDR2 FQNENV come from the germline V gene. Based on the CDR3 plus reference TRBV16 and TRBJ2-7, the full variable domain is GEEVAQTPKHLVRGEGQKAKLYCAPIKGHSYVFWYQQVLKNEFKFLISFQNENVFDETGMPKERFSAKCLPNSPCSLEIQATKLEDSAVYFCASRQTAPGQGWAEQYFGPGTRLTVT.

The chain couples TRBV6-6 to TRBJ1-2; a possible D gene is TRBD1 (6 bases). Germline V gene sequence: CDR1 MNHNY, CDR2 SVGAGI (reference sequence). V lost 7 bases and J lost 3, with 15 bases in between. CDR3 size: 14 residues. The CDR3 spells CASTLGGGHYGYTF. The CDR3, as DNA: TGTGCCAGCACTCTTGGTGGGGGCCACTATGGCTACACCTTC.

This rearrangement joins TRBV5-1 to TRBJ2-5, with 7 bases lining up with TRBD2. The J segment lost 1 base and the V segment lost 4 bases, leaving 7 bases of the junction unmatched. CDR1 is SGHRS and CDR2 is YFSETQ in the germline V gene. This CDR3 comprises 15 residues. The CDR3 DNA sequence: TGCGCCAGCAGCCTCTTAGCGGGTACCCAAGAGACCCAGTACTTC. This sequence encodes CASSLLAGTQETQYF.

The CDR3 loop reads CASSLEAGPGYGYTF. The CDR3 nucleotides are TGTGCCAGCAGCTTAGAGGCAGGGCCAGGCTATGGCTACACCTTC. The chain carries TRBV11-2 and TRBJ1-2, with D perhaps TRBD1 (5 bases). This CDR3 is built from 15 residues. Germline V lookup: CDR1 SGHAT, CDR2 FQNNGV. V gave up 0 bases and J gave up 4 bases, with 12 bases separating them.

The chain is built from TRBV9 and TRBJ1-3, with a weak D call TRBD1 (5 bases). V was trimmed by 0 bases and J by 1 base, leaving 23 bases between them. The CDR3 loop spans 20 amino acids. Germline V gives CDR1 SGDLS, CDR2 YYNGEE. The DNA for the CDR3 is TGTGCCAGCAGCGTAGGCCCCGGGGGGGGAGGGTCGGTTTCTGGAAACACCATATATTTT. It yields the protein CASSVGPGGGGSVSGNTIYF.

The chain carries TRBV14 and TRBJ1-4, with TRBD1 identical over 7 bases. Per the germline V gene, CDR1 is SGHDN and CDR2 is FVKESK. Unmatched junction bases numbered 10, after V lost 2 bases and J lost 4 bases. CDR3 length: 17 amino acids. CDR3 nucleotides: TGTGCCAGCAGCCAATTTTGGGTACAGGGGATTAATGAAAAACTGTTTTTT. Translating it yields CASSQFWVQGINEKLFF.

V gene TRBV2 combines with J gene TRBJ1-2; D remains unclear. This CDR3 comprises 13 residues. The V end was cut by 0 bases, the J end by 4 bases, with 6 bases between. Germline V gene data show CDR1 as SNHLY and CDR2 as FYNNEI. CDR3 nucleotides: TGTGCCAGCAGTGAAGCGGCAGGCTATGGCTACACCTTC. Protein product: CASSEAAGYGYTF. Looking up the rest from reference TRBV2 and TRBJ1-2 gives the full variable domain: EPEVTQTPSHQVTQMGQEVILRCVPISNHLYFYWYRQILGQKVEFLVSFYNNEISEKSEIFDDQFSVERPDGSNFTLKIRSTKLEDSAMYFCASSEAAGYGYTFGSGTRLTVV.

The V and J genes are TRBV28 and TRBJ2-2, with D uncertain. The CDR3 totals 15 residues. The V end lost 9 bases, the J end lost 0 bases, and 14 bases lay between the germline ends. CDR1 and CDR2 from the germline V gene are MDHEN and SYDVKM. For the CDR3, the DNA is TGTGCCAGTGACCCCGGGTTCGCGAACACCGGGGAGCTGTTTTTT. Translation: CASDPGFANTGELFF.